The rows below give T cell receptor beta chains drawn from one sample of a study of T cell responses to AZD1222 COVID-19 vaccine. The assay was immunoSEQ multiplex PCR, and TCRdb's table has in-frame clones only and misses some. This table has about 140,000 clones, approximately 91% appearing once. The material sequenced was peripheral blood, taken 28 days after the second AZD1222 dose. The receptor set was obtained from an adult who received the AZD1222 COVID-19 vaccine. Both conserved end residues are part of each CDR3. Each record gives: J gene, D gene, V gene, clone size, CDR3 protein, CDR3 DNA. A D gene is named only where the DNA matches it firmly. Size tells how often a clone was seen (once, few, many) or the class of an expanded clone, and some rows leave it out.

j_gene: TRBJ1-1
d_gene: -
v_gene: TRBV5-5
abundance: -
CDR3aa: CASSLRGLNTEAFF
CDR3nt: TGTGCCAGCAGCTTGAGGGGACTGAACACTGAAGCTTTCTTT

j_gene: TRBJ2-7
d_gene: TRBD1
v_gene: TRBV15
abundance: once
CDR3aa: CATSRPGTGSYEQYF
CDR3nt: TGTGCCACCAGCAGACCCGGGACAGGATCCTACGAGCAGTACTTC

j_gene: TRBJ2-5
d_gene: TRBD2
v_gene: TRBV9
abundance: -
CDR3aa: CASSGRLAGGGETQYF
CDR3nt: TGTGCCAGCAGCGGACGACTAGCGGGAGGGGGGGAGACCCAGTACTTC

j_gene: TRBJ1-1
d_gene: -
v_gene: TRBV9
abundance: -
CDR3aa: CASQRVGSPEAFF
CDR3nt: TGTGCCAGCCAGCGAGTGGGGAGCCCTGAAGCTTTCTTT

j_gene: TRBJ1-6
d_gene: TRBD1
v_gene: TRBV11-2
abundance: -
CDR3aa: CASSWGQHNSPLHF
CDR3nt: TGTGCCAGCAGCTGGGGACAGCATAATTCACCCCTCCACTTT

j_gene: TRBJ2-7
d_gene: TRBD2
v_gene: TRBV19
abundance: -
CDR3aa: CASSPPIAGGLNHEQYF
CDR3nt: TGTGCCAGTAGCCCTCCCATTGCGGGGGGGCTGAACCACGAGCAGTACTTC

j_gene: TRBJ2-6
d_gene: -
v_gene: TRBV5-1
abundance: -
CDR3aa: CASSLGAGPTSGANVLTF
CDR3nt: TGCGCCAGCAGCTTGGGTGCGGGCCCCACTTCTGGGGCCAACGTCCTGACTTTC

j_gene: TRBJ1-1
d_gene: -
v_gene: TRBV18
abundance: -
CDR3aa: CASSPNTGSTEAFF
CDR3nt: TGTGCCAGCTCACCAAACACAGGGAGCACTGAAGCTTTCTTT

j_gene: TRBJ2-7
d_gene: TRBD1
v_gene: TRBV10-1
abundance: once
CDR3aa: CASSVSGGPYEQYF
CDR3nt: TGCGCCAGCAGTGTTTCAGGGGGCCCCTACGAGCAGTACTTC

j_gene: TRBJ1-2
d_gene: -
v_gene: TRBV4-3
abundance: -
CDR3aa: CASSQEPSLLNYGYTF
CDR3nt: TGCGCCAGCAGCCAAGAACCCAGCCTCCTTAACTATGGCTACACCTTC

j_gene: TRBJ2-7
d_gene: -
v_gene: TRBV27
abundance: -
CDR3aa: CASSLAGPAYEQYF
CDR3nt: TGTGCCAGCAGTTTAGCGGGACCCGCCTACGAGCAGTACTTC

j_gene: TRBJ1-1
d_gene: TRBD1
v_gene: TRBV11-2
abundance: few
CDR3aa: CASRVPGQMNTEAFF
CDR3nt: TGTGCCAGCAGGGTTCCGGGACAGATGAACACTGAAGCTTTCTTT

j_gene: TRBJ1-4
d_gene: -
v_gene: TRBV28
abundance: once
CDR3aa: CASSLALSPEKLFF
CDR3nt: TGTGCCAGCAGTTTAGCGTTAAGCCCTGAAAAACTGTTTTTT

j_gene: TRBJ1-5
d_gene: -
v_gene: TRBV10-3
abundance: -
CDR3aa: CAIAIGGNQPQHF
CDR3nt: TGTGCCATCGCTATTGGAGGGAATCAGCCCCAGCATTTT

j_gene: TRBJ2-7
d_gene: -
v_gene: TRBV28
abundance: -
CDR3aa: CASMTSSYEQYF
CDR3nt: TGTGCCAGCATGACCTCATCCTACGAGCAGTACTTC

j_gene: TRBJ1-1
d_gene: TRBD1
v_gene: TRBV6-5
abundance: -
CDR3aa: CASRKGQLNTEAFF
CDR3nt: TGTGCCAGCAGGAAGGGACAGTTGAACACTGAAGCTTTCTTT

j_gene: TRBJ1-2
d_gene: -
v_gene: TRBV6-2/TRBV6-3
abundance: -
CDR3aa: CASSSPGVYGYTF
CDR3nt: TGTGCCAGCAGTTCTCCAGGTGTCTATGGCTACACCTTC

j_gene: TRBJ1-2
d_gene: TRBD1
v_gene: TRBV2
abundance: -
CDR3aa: CASGDRDRGPIYGYTF
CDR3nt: TGTGCCAGCGGCGACCGGGACAGGGGCCCTATCTATGGCTACACCTTC

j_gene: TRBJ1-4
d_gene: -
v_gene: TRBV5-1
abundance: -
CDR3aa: CASSLDQGRNEKLFF
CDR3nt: TGCGCCAGCAGCTTGGATCAGGGACGAAATGAAAAACTGTTTTTT

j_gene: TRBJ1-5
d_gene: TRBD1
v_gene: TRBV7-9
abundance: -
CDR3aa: CASSLGDRGPSNQPQHF
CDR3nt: TGTGCCAGCAGCTTAGGGGACAGGGGGCCGAGCAATCAGCCCCAGCATTTT

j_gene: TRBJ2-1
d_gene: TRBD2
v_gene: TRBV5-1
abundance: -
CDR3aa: CASSSAGNSYNEQFF
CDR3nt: TGCGCCAGCAGTTCAGCGGGAAACTCCTACAATGAGCAGTTCTTC

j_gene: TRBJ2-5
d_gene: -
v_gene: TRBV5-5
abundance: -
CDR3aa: CASSEWTVQETQYF
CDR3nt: TGTGCCAGCAGCGAATGGACAGTCCAAGAGACCCAGTACTTC

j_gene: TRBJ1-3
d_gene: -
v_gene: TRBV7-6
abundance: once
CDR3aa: CASSPPETGSGNTIYF
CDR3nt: TGTGCCAGCAGCCCGCCTGAGACAGGCTCTGGAAACACCATATATTTT

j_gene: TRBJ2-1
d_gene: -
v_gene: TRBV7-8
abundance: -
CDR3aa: CASSPNLSAEQFF
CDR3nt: TGTGCCAGCAGCCCCAACCTCTCAGCCGAGCAGTTCTTC

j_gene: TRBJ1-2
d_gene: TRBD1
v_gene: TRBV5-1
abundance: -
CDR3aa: CASSSDRVVDGYTF
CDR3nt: TGCGCCAGCAGCTCGGACAGGGTGGTCGATGGCTACACCTTC

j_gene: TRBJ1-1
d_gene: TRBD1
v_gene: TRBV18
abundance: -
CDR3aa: CASSEPGQGRDTEAFF
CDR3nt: TGTGCCAGCTCAGAACCGGGACAGGGGAGGGACACTGAAGCTTTCTTT

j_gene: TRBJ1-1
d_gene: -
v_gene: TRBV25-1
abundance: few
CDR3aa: CASSEFGQGAFF
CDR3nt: TGTGCCAGCAGTGAATTCGGCCAGGGAGCTTTCTTT

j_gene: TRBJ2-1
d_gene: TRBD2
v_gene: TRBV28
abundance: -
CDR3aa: CASRWASGGSYNEQFF
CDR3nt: TGTGCCAGCAGGTGGGCTAGCGGGGGCTCCTACAATGAGCAGTTCTTC

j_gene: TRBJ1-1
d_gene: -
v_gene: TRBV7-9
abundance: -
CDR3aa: CASSHLGQFGMNTEAFF
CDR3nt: TGTGCCAGCAGCCACCTCGGACAGTTCGGAATGAACACTGAAGCTTTCTTT

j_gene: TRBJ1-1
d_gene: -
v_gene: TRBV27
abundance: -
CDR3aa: CASSLSGAGLEAFF
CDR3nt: TGTGCCAGCAGTTTATCCGGGGCGGGACTTGAAGCTTTCTTT

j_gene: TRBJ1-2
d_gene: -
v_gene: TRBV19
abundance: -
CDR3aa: CASKTANYGYTF
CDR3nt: TGTGCCAGTAAGACGGCTAACTATGGCTACACCTTC

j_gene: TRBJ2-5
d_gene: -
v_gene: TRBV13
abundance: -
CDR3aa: CASSPGGDLQETQYF
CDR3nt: TGTGCCAGCAGCCCTGGAGGAGATCTTCAAGAGACCCAGTACTTC

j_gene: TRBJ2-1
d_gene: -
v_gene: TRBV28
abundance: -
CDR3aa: CASAGEYNEQFF
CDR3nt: TGTGCCAGTGCAGGTGAATACAATGAGCAGTTCTTC

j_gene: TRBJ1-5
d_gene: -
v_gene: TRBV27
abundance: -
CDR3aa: CASSPRQPNQPQHF
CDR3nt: TGTGCCAGCAGTCCTAGACAGCCTAATCAGCCCCAGCATTTT

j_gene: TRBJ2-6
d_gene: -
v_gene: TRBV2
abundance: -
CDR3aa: CASSRGSGANVLTF
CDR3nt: TGTGCCAGCAGTAGGGGTTCTGGGGCCAACGTCCTGACTTTC

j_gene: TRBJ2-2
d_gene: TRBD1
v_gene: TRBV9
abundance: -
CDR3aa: CASSPTGQGHLFAGELFF
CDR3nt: TGTGCCAGCAGCCCAACCGGACAGGGTCACCTTTTCGCCGGGGAGCTGTTTTTT

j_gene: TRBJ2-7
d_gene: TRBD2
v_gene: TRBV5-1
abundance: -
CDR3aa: CASSPGGTVSYEQYF
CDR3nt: TGCGCCAGCAGCCCCGGGGGGACGGTCTCCTACGAGCAGTACTTC

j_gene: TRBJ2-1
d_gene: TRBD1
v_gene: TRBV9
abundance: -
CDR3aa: CASSPWTGASNEQFF
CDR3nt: TGTGCCAGCAGCCCCTGGACAGGGGCGAGCAATGAGCAGTTCTTC

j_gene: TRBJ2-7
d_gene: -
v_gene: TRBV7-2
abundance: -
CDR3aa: CASSFGTTTYEQYF
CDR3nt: TGTGCCAGCAGCTTCGGCACTACAACCTACGAGCAGTACTTC

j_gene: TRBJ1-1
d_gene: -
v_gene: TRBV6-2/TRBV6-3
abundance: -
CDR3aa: CASSYSLSLTEMNTEAFF
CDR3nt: TGTGCCAGCAGTTACTCGTTATCTCTCACGGAGATGAACACTGAAGCTTTCTTT

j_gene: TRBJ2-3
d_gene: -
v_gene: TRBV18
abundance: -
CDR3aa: CASSPRGGGTDTQYF
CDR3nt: TGTGCCAGCTCACCACGCGGCGGAGGCACAGATACGCAGTATTTT

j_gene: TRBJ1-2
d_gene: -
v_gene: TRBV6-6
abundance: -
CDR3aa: CASSYSYRDDGYTF
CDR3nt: TGTGCCAGCAGTTACTCTTACAGGGATGACGGCTACACCTTC

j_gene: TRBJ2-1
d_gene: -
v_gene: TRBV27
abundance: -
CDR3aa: CASSRASKDEQFF
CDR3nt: TGTGCCAGCAGTAGGGCAAGCAAAGATGAGCAGTTCTTC

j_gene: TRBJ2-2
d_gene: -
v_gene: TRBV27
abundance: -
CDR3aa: CASSLCNQDRHLNTGELFF
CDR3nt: TGTGCCAGCAGTTTATGTAATCAGGACCGACACCTTAACACCGGGGAGCTGTTTTTT

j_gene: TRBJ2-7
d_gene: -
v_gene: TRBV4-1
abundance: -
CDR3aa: CASSQLQGSNEQYF
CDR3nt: TGCGCCAGCAGCCAGTTACAGGGATCCAACGAGCAGTACTTC

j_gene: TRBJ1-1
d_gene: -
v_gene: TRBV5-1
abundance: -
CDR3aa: CACGRDRTEAFF
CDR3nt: TGCGCCTGCGGCAGGGATCGCACTGAAGCTTTCTTT

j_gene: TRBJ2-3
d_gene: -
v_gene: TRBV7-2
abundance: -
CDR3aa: CASSVNRDPDTQYF
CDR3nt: TGTGCCAGCAGCGTAAACAGGGATCCAGATACGCAGTATTTT

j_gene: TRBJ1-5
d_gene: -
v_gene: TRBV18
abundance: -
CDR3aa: CASSPGGGNQPQHF
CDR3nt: TGTGCCAGCTCACCCGGGGGGGGCAATCAGCCCCAGCATTTT